This is a list of T cell receptor beta chains from one sample in a study of blood T cell repertoires in COVID-19. Repertoires were generated with immunoSEQ multiplex PCR, while TCRdb's copy carries only in-frame clones and drops some. The data contain roughly 82,000 clones, around four fifths of them seen just once; the ten biggest clones take up over 15%. Specimen: peripheral blood. Receptors originate from a woman in her sixties with acute or convalescent COVID-19. Each CDR3 is given with its conserved first and last residue. D genes are given only for firm matches. Size values are once, few and many counts, or a class for expanded clones, and some rows have none.

j_gene,d_gene,v_gene,abundance,CDR3nt,CDR3aa
TRBJ2-7,.,TRBV6-5,.,TGTGCCAGCAGAAGTACTAGTTATCCCGAGCAGTACTTC,CASRSTSYPEQYF
TRBJ1-6,.,TRBV27,.,TGTGCCAGCAGAGGTCAGGGGCTTTATAATTCACCCCTCCACTTT,CASRGQGLYNSPLHF
TRBJ1-3,.,TRBV15,.,TGTGCCACCAGCAGATTTGGGGCCCAGCTCAACACCATATATTTT,CATSRFGAQLNTIYF
TRBJ1-2,TRBD1,TRBV7-9,.,TGTGCCAGCAGCCACCGACAGGGTGTTAACTATGGCTACACCTTC,CASSHRQGVNYGYTF
TRBJ2-1,TRBD1,TRBV5-1,.,TGCGCCAGCAGCCTGGGACAGGGAGTTGGCAATGAGCAGTTCTTC,CASSLGQGVGNEQFF
TRBJ2-7,.,TRBV7-9,few,TGTGCCAGCAGCCCCTCCCGGTCGTCCTACGAGCAGTACTTC,CASSPSRSSYEQYF
TRBJ1-5,TRBD1,TRBV5-6,.,TGTGCCAGCAGCCCTATGAGAGGGGGCGGTTATCAGCCCCAGCATTTT,CASSPMRGGGYQPQHF
TRBJ2-1,TRBD2,TRBV28,.,TGTGCCAGCATTCCAGCGGGGGGGCCGGGGAATGAGCAGTTCTTC,CASIPAGGPGNEQFF
TRBJ2-2,.,TRBV20-1,.,TGCAGTGCTAGTGGGGGGCCTAGGCCCGGGGAGCTGTTTTTT,CSASGGPRPGELFF
TRBJ2-1,TRBD2,TRBV24-1,.,TGTGCCACCAGTGATTTTACGACTAGCGGACGAGGGAATGAGCAGTTCTTC,CATSDFTTSGRGNEQFF
TRBJ1-2,.,TRBV9,.,TGTGCCAGCAGCGTAGCAGGCAGGACTCCTAACTATGGCTACACCTTC,CASSVAGRTPNYGYTF
TRBJ2-3,TRBD2,TRBV10-3,.,TGTGCCATCAGTGGGGCTAGCGGGGGGGCAGATACGCAGTATTTT,CAISGASGGADTQYF
TRBJ2-7,.,TRBV2,.,TGTGCCAGCAGTGAGGGGGGACGGAGAGAGCAGTACTTC,CASSEGGRREQYF
TRBJ2-5,.,TRBV3-1/TRBV3-2,.,TGTGCCAGCACAGGGCTTGGAGAGACCCAGTACTTC,CASTGLGETQYF
TRBJ1-2,.,TRBV6-5,.,TGTGCCAGCAGGTCGACAGATAACTATGGCTACACCTTC,CASRSTDNYGYTF
TRBJ2-7,TRBD1,TRBV29-1,.,TGCAGCGGGAGGACAGGGCCCTACGAGCAGTACTTC,CSGRTGPYEQYF
TRBJ1-6,.,TRBV12-2,.,TGTGCAAGTCGCTCCTTCCCCCCAGGGAGGAATTCACCCCTCCACTTT,CASRSFPPGRNSPLHF
TRBJ2-2,TRBD2,TRBV6-5,.,TGTGCCAGCACCAGACTAGCGGGAGATGGGGAGCTGTTTTTT,CASTRLAGDGELFF
TRBJ2-3,.,TRBV27,.,TGTGCCAGCAAGTGGAGGGGAGCCGACCCCACAGATACGCAGTATTTT,CASKWRGADPTDTQYF
TRBJ1-3,TRBD1,TRBV5-4,.,TGTGCCAGCAGCTCCCCGGACAGGGTAAACACCATATATTTT,CASSSPDRVNTIYF
TRBJ2-3,TRBD2,TRBV29-1,.,TGCAGCGTTGAGCCTCTAGCGGGGGCCGGGGATACGCAGTATTTT,CSVEPLAGAGDTQYF
TRBJ2-7,TRBD2,TRBV7-9,.,TGTGCCTCCGACCTAACGGGGGGCGAGCAGTACTTC,CASDLTGGEQYF
TRBJ1-4,TRBD1,TRBV6-5,.,TGTGCCAGCAGAAACGACAGGGGTACTGAAAAACTGTTTTTT,CASRNDRGTEKLFF
TRBJ1-1,TRBD1,TRBV28,.,TGTGCCAGCAGTCATCACAGGGGGCCGGAGACTGAAGCTTTCTTT,CASSHHRGPETEAFF
TRBJ1-2,.,TRBV5-1,.,TGCGCCAGCAGACTCGAGACAGGTTCTAACTATGGCTACACCTTC,CASRLETGSNYGYTF
TRBJ1-6,.,TRBV2,.,TGTGCCAGAACTACAGGAAACAATTCACCCCTCCACTTT,CARTTGNNSPLHF
TRBJ1-1,.,TRBV12-1,.,TGTGCCAGCAGCCACCTCGGGCGGGGTCCAGACGAAGCTTTCTTT,CASSHLGRGPDEAFF
TRBJ1-1,.,TRBV7-9,once,TGTGCCAGCAGCTTAGCGCTCGGCAGGCCGAACACTGAAGCTTTCTTT,CASSLALGRPNTEAFF
TRBJ2-3,TRBD1,TRBV11-2,.,TGTGCCAGCAGCCGAGAGACAGGGGAACTCGGAGATACGCAGTATTTT,CASSRETGELGDTQYF
TRBJ1-2,.,TRBV30,.,TGTGCCTGGAGTGTACCAGGGCCTGGCTACACCTTC,CAWSVPGPGYTF
TRBJ2-3,TRBD1,TRBV7-9,.,TGTGCCAGCAGCCAACAGGGGCTCCCTAGCACAGATACGCAGTATTTT,CASSQQGLPSTDTQYF
TRBJ2-6,TRBD1,TRBV10-2,.,TGCGCCAGCAGGCCCGGGACAGGGTGGAGCTCTGGGGCCAACGTCCTGACTTTC,CASRPGTGWSSGANVLTF
TRBJ2-7,TRBD1,TRBV18,.,TGTGCCAGCTCCTTCAGGACAGGAGACTACGAGCAGTACTTC,CASSFRTGDYEQYF
TRBJ1-5,.,TRBV2,.,TGTGCCAGCAGGGGCAGGAGCAATCAGCCCCAGCATTTT,CASRGRSNQPQHF
TRBJ2-7,.,TRBV11-3,.,TGTGCCAGCAGCCTGACCGGGGAGAGCTCCTACGAGCAGTACTTC,CASSLTGESSYEQYF
TRBJ1-2,TRBD1,TRBV5-1,once,TGCGCCAGCAGCTTGGCCCCGGGACAGATCTATGGCTACACCTTC,CASSLAPGQIYGYTF
TRBJ1-2,.,TRBV5-1,.,TGCGCCAGCAGCTTGGACAGCCGCTATGGCTACACCTTC,CASSLDSRYGYTF
TRBJ1-4,.,TRBV7-3,.,TGTGCCAGCAGCTGGACGCCGGGGGAAAAACTGTTTTTT,CASSWTPGEKLFF
TRBJ1-3,.,TRBV7-9,.,TGTGCCAGCAGACCCGGGAGTGGGGACACCATATATTTT,CASRPGSGDTIYF
TRBJ2-3,TRBD2,TRBV6-5,.,TGTGCCAGCAGTTTTACTAGCGGGGGGACCCCAGATACGCAGTATTTT,CASSFTSGGTPDTQYF
TRBJ2-7,TRBD2,TRBV11-2,.,TGTGCCAGCAGCTTGCTAGCGGGAGGCGGTGCTTTGCAGCAGTACTTC,CASSLLAGGGALQQYF
TRBJ1-1,.,TRBV5-8,few,TGTGCCAGCAGCTTGGGACAGCCAATGAACACTGAAGCTTTCTTT,CASSLGQPMNTEAFF
TRBJ2-4,.,TRBV6-5,.,TGTGCCAGCAGTACAGGAGCCAAAAACATTCAGTACTTC,CASSTGAKNIQYF
TRBJ1-1,TRBD1,TRBV9,.,TGTGCCAGCAGCGTAGTGGCAGGGGGTTTCACTGAAGCTTTCTTT,CASSVVAGGFTEAFF
TRBJ1-1,.,TRBV19,few,TGTGCCAGTTCCTACCTGGGACACCTGAACACTGAAGCTTTCTTT,CASSYLGHLNTEAFF
TRBJ1-1,.,TRBV6-2/TRBV6-3,.,TGTGCCAGCAGTTACCCTGCTCAGGGATACACTGAAGCTTTCTTT,CASSYPAQGYTEAFF
TRBJ1-6,.,TRBV6-2/TRBV6-3,.,TGTGCCAGCAGCCTCAGACGGAACTCTGGGAGTTCACCCCTCCACTTT,CASSLRRNSGSSPLHF
TRBJ2-7,.,TRBV9,.,TGTGCCAGCAGCGTAGGAGTCGGGAGCGACTTGAACGAGCAGTACTTC,CASSVGVGSDLNEQYF
TRBJ1-1,.,TRBV11-1,.,TGTGCCAGCAGCTTATCCATAAGCCTGGGCACCACTGAAGCTTTCTTT,CASSLSISLGTTEAFF
TRBJ1-5,TRBD1,TRBV6-6,.,TGTGCCAGCAGTTCGGGACAGGGCGGCAGCAATCAGCCCCAGCATTTT,CASSSGQGGSNQPQHF
TRBJ2-5,.,TRBV6-1,.,TGTGCCAGCAGTGAAGAGGGGCGAGAGACCCAGTACTTC,CASSEEGRETQYF
TRBJ2-7,.,TRBV7-4,.,TGTGCCAGCAGCCAAGTGACGGTACTAACCTACGAGCAGTACTTC,CASSQVTVLTYEQYF
TRBJ1-2,.,TRBV2,.,TGTGCCAGCGCGACAAGGAACTATGGCTACACCTTC,CASATRNYGYTF
TRBJ2-2,TRBD2,TRBV19,.,TGTGCCAGTAGTAGCATCGGGAGGGATACGAACACCGGGGAGCTGTTTTTT,CASSSIGRDTNTGELFF
TRBJ2-1,.,TRBV19,.,TGTGCCAGTAGTAGAGATTTGCAAGGGGACAATGAGCAGTTCTTC,CASSRDLQGDNEQFF
TRBJ2-3,.,TRBV19,.,TGTGCCAGTAGTGAAGGGGGTTGGGAGGGATATACAGATACGCAGTATTTT,CASSEGGWEGYTDTQYF
TRBJ2-2,.,TRBV7-2,.,TGTGCCAGCAGCTACCAGGGCTACACCGGGGAGCTGTTTTTT,CASSYQGYTGELFF
TRBJ2-7,.,TRBV30,once,TGTGCCTGGAGGCCCACCCTAGGCCAGGACAACTCCTACGAGCAGTACTTC,CAWRPTLGQDNSYEQYF
TRBJ2-2,.,TRBV6-5,.,TGTGCCAGCAGTTCCGACAGGCTCACCGGGGAGCTGTTTTTT,CASSSDRLTGELFF